This TCR beta chain was sequenced during a study of Graves' ophthalmopathy and Graves' hyperthyroidism. Amplification from RNA transcripts yielded the TCR beta CDR3 regions. First-round RT-PCR used HTBI primers; second-round multiplex PCR followed. TCRdb reprocessed the multiplex PCR reads with MiXCR, giving one entry per CDR3 protein. The profile shows hundreds of thousands of distinct CDR3 sequences, 15% of them singletons. The CDR3 contains 15 residues. CDR1 and CDR2 (germline): MNHNS, SASEGT. With 2 bases removed from V and 3 bases from J, the gap between germline ends came to 11 bases. The clonotype comes from a woman aged 18-29 years with stable Graves' hyperthyroidism. Sequencing was performed on peripheral blood. This chain connects TRBV6-1 to TRBJ1-5, with D possibly TRBD1 on 5 matching bases. The CDR3 here is CASSERNRINQPQHF. CDR3 bases: TGTGCCAGCAGTGAACGAAACAGGATCAATCAGCCCCAGCATTTT.